Below are 19 T cell receptor beta chains sequenced from a single sample in a study of blood T cells in healthy people across ages. Primed by a sample-barcoded 5' primer and a J-beta primer mix, a second PCR proceeded for 7 to 11 cycles. TCRdb used MiXCR to reprocess the 5' RACE reads, holding one entry per CDR3 protein. The repertoire includes fewer than 950,000 distinct CDR3 sequences, under 40% of them detected once, and 10% to 15% sits in the top ten. What was sequenced was blood. Source of these receptors: a young man in good health.

To note about this clonotype: A much larger clone differs by one base, so this may be a read error. The V and J genes are TRBV5-1 and TRBJ2-4, with TRBD1 identical over 8 bases. With V trimmed by 4 bases and J by 1 base, 13 bases remained unmatched. This CDR3 region has 18 residues. The germline V gene has CDR1 SGHRS and CDR2 YFSETQ. CDR3 protein: CASSPQGERKRAKNIQYF. As DNA, the CDR3 is TGCGCCAGCAGCCCACAGGGGGAAAGGAAGAGGGCCAAAAACATTCAGTACTTC.

Comments on this clonotype: With a far larger clone one base away, a read error is the likely cause. The rearrangement joins TRBV7-2 to TRBJ2-7; D remains ambiguous. Germline values: CDR1 SGHTA, CDR2 FQGNSA. The CDR3 has 11 amino acids. CDR3 DNA: TGTGCCAGCAGCCGAGCCTACGAGCGGTACTTC. Translating gives CASSRAYERYF.

This clonotype showed up many times. The rearrangement joins TRBV12-3 or TRBV12-4 to TRBJ1-5, with unresolved D. V lost 6 bases to trimming and J lost 4 bases, with 22 bases between them. The CDR3 runs to 17 residues. This chain's CDR3 is CASSGGNSAGGNQPQHF. The DNA of the CDR3 is TGTGCCAGCAGCGGTGGGAATTCCGCTGGAGGGAATCAGCCCCAGCATTTT.

As for this clonotype: Germline and junction disagree at one end, which may indicate a read error. The V and J genes are TRBV6-6 and TRBJ2-4, with TRBD2 matching over 7 bases. The end of the DNA is better explained by TRBJ2-7, so the J call may be wrong. This CDR3 is built from 15 residues. Germline-derived CDR1 and CDR2 are MNHNY and SVGAGI (reference sequence). DNA of the CDR3: TGTACCAGCAGTTACGGTGCGGGGGAGATCTACGAGCAGTACTTC. As protein: CTSSYGAGEIYEQYF.

Of note for this clonotype: This may come from a read error, since a much larger clone is one base off. V and J are TRBV12-3 or TRBV12-4 and TRBJ1-2; D gene unclear. The CDR3 sequence is 16 residues long. This chain's CDR3 is CASSPPGRASNYGYIF. CDR3 DNA: TGTGCCAGCAGTCCACCCGGACGGGCCTCTAACTATGGCTACATCTTC.

This clonotype appeared many times. This rearrangement joins TRBV7-8 to TRBJ2-1, with 9 bases identical to TRBD2. V trimming: 4 bases; J trimming: 4 bases; junction bases outside the gene matches: 8. Germline lookup yields CDR1 SGHVS and CDR2 FQNEAQ. The CDR3 loop spans 16 amino acids. The CDR3 here is CASSSPLLAGYNEQFF. The CDR3 DNA reads as TGTGCCAGCAGCTCGCCGCTACTAGCGGGTTACAATGAGCAGTTCTTC.

This clonotype has just a few counts. The CDR3 spells CASSVGQETYEQYF. The CDR3 bases are TGTGCCAGCAGCGTAGGGCAGGAGACCTACGAGCAGTACTTC. The rearrangement joins TRBV9 to TRBJ2-7; no reliable D call. Trimming pared 0 bases from V and 2 bases from J, leaving 9 bases between. This CDR3 region has 14 residues. Germline assignment: CDR1 SGDLS and CDR2 YYNGEE.

The chain uses TRBV4-3 and TRBJ2-5; D possibly corresponds to TRBD2 (6 bases). This CDR3 is built from 14 residues. Germline CDR1 and CDR2: LGHNA and YSLEER. V was pared by 3 bases and J by 5 bases, with 13 bases between. Written as DNA, the CDR3 is TGCGCCAGCAGCCACGACCGGGGGTACGAGACCCAGTACTTC. This translates into CASSHDRGYETQYF.

Details on this clonotype: One end of the junction fails to match germline, which may point to a read error. V and J are TRBV4-2 and TRBJ1-5, with D possibly matching TRBD1 (6 bases). This CDR3 is built from 18 residues. Germline V gene lookup returns CDR1 LGHNA and CDR2 YNFKEQ. The CDR3 reads CASSRDIRQEGGNQPRHF. CDR3 DNA: TGTGCCAGCAGCCGCGACATAAGACAGGAGGGAGGCAATCAGCCCCGGCATTTT.

This clonotype was detected many times. This chain uses TRBV7-2 with TRBJ2-5; D remains ambiguous. The CDR3 is 12 amino acids. CDR1 and CDR2 (germline): SGHTA, FQGNSA. Trimming took off 5 bases at V and 5 bases at J, with 9 bases between the two ends. The CDR3 here is CASSGVWETQYF. Written as DNA, the CDR3 is TGTGCCAGCAGCGGGGTCTGGGAGACCCAGTACTTC. Using reference TRBV7-2 and TRBJ2-5 for the parts outside the CDR3, the full variable domain is GAGVSQSPSNKVTEKGKDVELRCDPISGHTALYWYRQSLGQGLEFLIYFQGNSAPDKSGLPSDRFSAERTGGSVSTLTIQRTQQEDSAVYLCASSGVWETQYFGPGTRLLVL.

This clonotype has just a few counts. With only one base between it and a far larger clone, this is likely a read error. This rearrangement joins TRBV6-1 to TRBJ1-2; possibly TRBD1 for D (6 bases). This CDR3 is 12 amino acids long. Germline CDR1 reads MNHNS; CDR2 reads SASEGT. Between the trimmed V and J ends, which lost 5 bases and 3 bases, there was a span of 7 bases. The CDR3: CASSQGHYGYTF. The CDR3 bases are TGTGCCAGCAGTCAGGGGCACTATGGCTACACCTTC.

This clonotype was detected only a few times. The chain combines TRBV4-3 with TRBJ1-1; no firm D call. The ends were cut back, 0 bases at V and 1 base at J, with 9 bases in the middle. This CDR3 is 15 amino acids long. Germline V gene lookup returns CDR1 LGHNA and CDR2 YSLEER. The CDR3 sequence: CASSQDPRPNTEAFF. The DNA for the CDR3 is TGCGCCAGCAGCCAAGACCCCAGACCGAACACTGAAGCTTTCTTT.

This clonotype was picked up many times. The V gene is TRBV6-6, the J gene TRBJ2-1; a weak D match, TRBD1 (6 bases). Trimming took 0 bases from V and 5 from J, leaving 14 bases between them. Germline V gives CDR1 MNHNY, CDR2 SVGAGI (reference sequence). The CDR3 runs 16 residues. The CDR3 region is CASSYSTQGIHNEQFF. The DNA of the CDR3 is TGTGCCAGCAGTTACTCAACTCAGGGGATCCACAATGAGCAGTTCTTC.

The chain links TRBV20-1 to TRBJ2-5; TRBD2 matches at 10 bases. From germline, CDR1 is DFQATT and CDR2 SNEGSKA (reference sequence). V dropped 2 bases and J dropped 2; count of bases not matched to a gene: 2. The CDR3 runs to 14 residues. This CDR3 is CSARQRGGQETQYF. The CDR3 DNA reads as TGCAGTGCTAGACAGCGGGGGGGTCAAGAGACCCAGTACTTC.

The rearrangement links TRBV20-1 to TRBJ1-5; the D gene is possibly TRBD1 (5 bases). Trimming removed 2 bases from V and 6 bases from J, with 17 bases in between. This CDR3 is built from 15 residues. Germline V gene lookup returns CDR1 DFQATT and CDR2 SNEGSKA (reference sequence). The chain's CDR3 is CSARSRVGGSQPQHF. CDR3 coding DNA: TGCAGTGCTAGATCAAGAGTCGGGGGAAGTCAGCCCCAGCATTTT.

On this clonotype: This may stem from a read error, because a much larger clone lies one nucleotide away. The chain carries TRBV5-1 and TRBJ2-3, with 13 bases identical to TRBD2. The J segment lost 7 bases and the V segment lost 3 bases, leaving 5 bases of the junction unmatched. CDR1 is SGHRS and CDR2 is YFSETQ in the germline V gene. This CDR3 spans 15 amino acids. CDR3 sequence reads: CASSYTSGGANTQYF. As DNA, the CDR3 is TGCGCCAGCAGCTACACTAGCGGGGGGGCAAATACGCAGTATTTT.

V and J are TRBV10-3 and TRBJ1-6; D unresolved. The CDR3 covers 17 residues. Germline V CDR1 and CDR2: ENHRY, SYGVKD. V lost 6 bases and J 11 bases, leaving 26 bases between the germline ends. The CDR3 reads CAISMQNRASKGTPLHF. The CDR3 DNA sequence: TGTGCCATCAGCATGCAAAACCGGGCCTCTAAAGGGACACCCCTCCACTTT.

This clonotype was observed a handful of times. The chain has TRBV9 and TRBJ2-3, with 9 bases fitting TRBD2. There are 12 residues in the CDR3. Trimming at V came to 3 bases and at J to 12 bases, leaving 5 bases not matched to a gene. Germline V gene data show CDR1 as SGDLS and CDR2 as YYNGEE. DNA of the CDR3: TGTGCCAGCAGCGCTGGGGGACTAGCACAGTATTTT. Amino acids: CASSAGGLAQYF.

A remark on this clonotype: A much larger clone lies a single base off, so this may be a read error. CDR3 bases: TGTGCCAGCAGCTTAATGGGGGGTATTGGGCAAGAGACCCAGTTCTTC. Its protein is CASSLMGGIGQETQFF. The rearrangement joins TRBV5-5 to TRBJ2-1, with a tentative D call TRBD2 (6 bases). Germline V gene sequence: CDR1 SGHKS, CDR2 YYEKEE (reference sequence). Trimming shortened V by 2 bases and J by 13 bases, and 25 bases separated the two germline ends. This CDR3 has 16 residues.